The 5 T cell receptor beta chains below were found in one sample sequenced in a study of memory CD4+ T cells and cytomegalovirus serostatus. Single viable CD3+CD4+CD8-CD45RO+ cells were sorted as the memory CD4+ T cells. Method: immunoSEQ multiplex PCR; TCRdb's copy keeps in-frame clones and lacks some. The top ten hold around 1.9% of the sample, which has 40,000 to 55,000 clones, over 65% seen once. Sequencing was carried out using memory CD4+ T cells from blood. The receptors stem from an adult in good health and CMV-seronegative.

The genes are TRBV14 and TRBJ1-3; D is unclear. The CDR3 is made up of 14 amino acids. V was trimmed by 4 bases and J by 4 bases, leaving 11 bases between them. Per germline, CDR1 SGHDN and CDR2 FVKESK. The CDR3 DNA reads TGTGCCAGCAGCCCACTGGGTCCGGGAAACACCATATATTTT. Its translation: CASSPLGPGNTIYF.

This chain connects TRBV27 to TRBJ1-2; maybe TRBD1 (5 bases). This CDR3 has 13 amino acids. V shed 0 bases and J shed 8 bases, with 10 bases lying between them. CDR1 and CDR2 from the germline V gene are MNHEY and SMNVEV (reference sequence). CDR3 DNA: TGTGCCAGCAGTTTATCAGGGGCGGGGGGCTACACCTTC. Translated, it gives CASSLSGAGGYTF.

Only a few counts were recorded for this clone. The genes are TRBV11-3 and TRBJ2-3; 11 bases agree with TRBD2. V trimming: 4 bases; J trimming: 5 bases; junction bases outside the gene matches: 2. Per germline, CDR1 SGHNT and CDR2 YENEEA. The CDR3 spans 14 residues. The CDR3 loop reads CASSSGLAGDTQYF. In nucleotides, the CDR3 is TGTGCCAGCAGCTCAGGACTAGCGGGAGATACGCAGTATTTT. Complete variable domain (other parts from reference TRBV11-3 and TRBJ2-3): EAGVVQSPRYKIIEKKQPVAFWCNPISGHNTLYWYLQNLGQGPELLIRYENEEAVDDSQLPKDRFSAERLKGVDSTLKIQPAELGDSAVYLCASSSGLAGDTQYFGPGTRLTVL.

The CDR3 coding sequence is TGTGCCAGCAGCTTAGATGCAGTCGGTGAGCAGTTCTTC. Protein: CASSLDAVGEQFF. V usage is TRBV11-2 and J usage is TRBJ2-1; no definite D call. This CDR3 is 13 amino acids long. V lost 0 bases and J lost 9, with 9 bases in between. Looked up from germline, CDR1 is SGHAT and CDR2 is FQNNGV.

The gene calls are TRBV30 and TRBJ1-1; D perhaps matches TRBD1 (5 bases). CDR1 is GTSNPN and CDR2 is SVGIG in the germline V gene (reference sequence). This CDR3 region has 15 residues. With 0 bases removed from V and 5 bases from J, the gap between germline ends came to 16 bases. The CDR3 loop reads CAWSVPSVGRTEAFF. CDR3 sequence (DNA): TGTGCCTGGAGTGTACCGTCGGTGGGGCGGACTGAAGCTTTCTTT.